This TCR beta chain emerged from a study of beta chain features in type 1 diabetes. At the level of the study: Taken together, all samples contributed 107,917,701 examined sorted cells.

This clone has more than one count but fewer than ten. No antigen is known for it. With 1 base clipped from V and 0 bases from J, the junction kept 6 bases outside the gene matches. The CDR3 consists of 17 residues. The V gene's germline CDR1 is KGHSH and CDR2 LQKENI. Study results and limitations: VDJ junctions from type 1 diabetes patients carried fewer insertions and larger deletions. Because the template was cDNA, high-expressing cells might be over-represented.

The investigators reverse transcribed all of the isolated RNA, so they sequenced expressed TCRB transcripts. Several million reads on average were seen across naive, central memory and regulatory T cell samples. The method was immunoSEQ multiplex PCR; TCRdb's version includes in-frame clones alone and lacks a portion of them. The sample contains around 350,000 clones, around an eighth of which appear only once. The sequence was collected from a man between 18 and 29 years old in good health. The chain is built from TRBV18 and TRBJ1-3, with 7 bases matching TRBD1. Sequencing input: naive CD4+ T cells from blood. For the CDR3, the DNA is TGTGCCAGCTCACCACGGGACAGCCTTTCCTCTGGAAACACCATATATTTT. It translates to CASSPRDSLSSGNTIYF. The full variable domain, its missing parts supplied by reference TRBV18 and TRBJ1-3, is NAGVMQNPRHLVRRRGQEARLRCSPMKGHSHVYWYRQLPEEGLKFMVYLQKENIIDESGMPKERFSAEFPKEGPSILRIQQVVRGDSAAYFCASSPRDSLSSGNTIYFGEGSWLTVV.